These 6 T cell receptor beta chains were all obtained from the same sample, sequenced in a study of blood T cell repertoires in COVID-19. Libraries were prepared by immunoSEQ multiplex PCR; TCRdb keeps only in-frame clonotypes and omits some of them. Counted here are some 100,000 clones, almost 90% occurring once; the ten biggest clones make up approximately 5.3%. The sequenced material came from peripheral blood. These receptors all come from a human donor in a cohort sampled during active COVID-19.

The chain uses TRBV19 and TRBJ2-7, with a possible D match to TRBD1 (5 bases). V was pared by 2 bases and J by 3 bases, with 5 bases between. This CDR3 contains 12 residues. CDR1 LNHDA and CDR2 SQIVND come from the germline V gene (reference sequence). The CDR3 is CASSIQGYEQYF. CDR3 coding DNA: TGTGCCAGTAGTATACAGGGCTACGAGCAGTACTTC.

CDR3 in DNA: TGTGCCAGCAGCCGCAGGGGACAGTACGGCTACACCTTC. It is translated as CASSRRGQYGYTF. The chain recombines TRBV14 with TRBJ1-2; TRBD1 aligns across 7 bases. Germline V gives CDR1 SGHDN, CDR2 FVKESK. The CDR3 runs 13 residues. After removal of 4 bases from V and 8 bases from J, the junction contained 7 bases not matched to a gene.

V is TRBV3-1 (or the pseudogene TRBV3-2) and J is TRBJ2-1; 10 positions agree with TRBD2. V lost 8 bases to trimming and J lost 6 bases; unmatched junction nucleotides: 4. Germline lookup yields CDR1 LGHDT and CDR2 YNNKEL (reference sequence). The CDR3 has 13 residues. The CDR3 DNA sequence: TGTGCCAGCGGACTAGCGGACGCCAATGAGCAGTTCTTC. Protein sequence: CASGLADANEQFF.

This chain connects TRBV10-1 to TRBJ2-7; TRBD1 matches at 7 bases. The CDR3 length is 12 residues. V shed 4 bases and J 3 bases; nucleotides not matched to a gene: 0. CDR1 is WNHNN, CDR2 SYGVQD, per germline (reference sequence). The CDR3 bases are TGCGCCAGCAGTGGGACAGGCTACGAGCAGTACTTC. It is translated as CASSGTGYEQYF.

This chain connects TRBV7-3 to TRBJ2-2; 7 positions match TRBD1. The CDR3 extends over 13 amino acids. The V gene end was trimmed by 5 bases and the J gene end by 6 bases; junction bases not matched to a gene: 3. Germline CDR1 SGHTA, CDR2 FQGTGA. The CDR3 nucleotides are TGTGCCAGCAGCGCAACAGGGGCCGGGGAGCTGTTTTTT. It specifies CASSATGAGELFF.

CDR3 protein: CASSQMDSSEQYF. CDR3 nucleotide sequence: TGCGCCAGCTCCCAAATGGACAGCTCCGAGCAGTACTTC. The chain uses TRBV5-1 and TRBJ2-7, with D maybe TRBD1 (6 bases). The CDR3 length is 13 residues. Trimming cost V 7 bases and J 6 bases, with 17 bases left between them. Germline V gene sequence: CDR1 SGHRS, CDR2 YFSETQ.